This T cell receptor beta chain is drawn from a study of T-cell reconstitution after alpha-beta-depleted transplantation in children. Notes on the study in general: T-cell counts and diversity were attributed mostly to newly produced T cells one year after transplant.

This CDR3 has 16 residues. Germline CDR1 is SGHDT and CDR2 is YYEEEE. V was pared by 0 bases and J by 5 bases, with 7 bases of the junction left unmatched. Preparation of the TCRbeta library used unique molecular identifiers. Each CDR3 protein gets one entry after TCRdb re-called the PCR reads with MiXCR. The table shows 200,000 to 300,000 distinct CDR3 sequences, with roughly 26% occurring only once. This clonotype showed up many times. The antigen remains undetermined. The sample in question was PBMCs, obtained before TCRalphabeta/CD19-depleted stem cell transplant. This chain joins TRBV5-6 and TRBJ2-3; 9 bases map to TRBD2. This clonotype was obtained from a girl under 10 years old with Fanconi anemia, due to receive a stem cell transplant. The CDR3 DNA follows: TGTGCCAGCAGCTTGGGCTTGGGACTAGCAATAGATACGCAGTATTTT. Translation: CASSLGLGLAIDTQYF.